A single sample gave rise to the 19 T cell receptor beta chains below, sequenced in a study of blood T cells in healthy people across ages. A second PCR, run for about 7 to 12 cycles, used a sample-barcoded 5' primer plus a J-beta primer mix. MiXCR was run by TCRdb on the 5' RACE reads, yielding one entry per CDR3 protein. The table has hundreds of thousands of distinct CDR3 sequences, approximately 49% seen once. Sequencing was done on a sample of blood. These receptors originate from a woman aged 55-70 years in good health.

The CDR3 DNA reads as TGTGCCAGCAGTCCTCTGCCCTATGGCTACACCTTC. Protein sequence: CASSPLPYGYTF. The chain combines TRBV12-3 or TRBV12-4 with TRBJ1-2; D call uncertain. The CDR3 extends over 12 amino acids. V lost 5 bases and J lost 4, with 8 bases in between.

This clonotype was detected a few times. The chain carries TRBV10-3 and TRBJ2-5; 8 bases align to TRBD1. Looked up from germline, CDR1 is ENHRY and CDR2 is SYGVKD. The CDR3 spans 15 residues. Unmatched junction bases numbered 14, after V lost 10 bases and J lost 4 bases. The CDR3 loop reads CATADRARAGETQYF. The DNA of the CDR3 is TGTGCCACCGCGGACAGGGCCAGGGCGGGAGAGACCCAGTACTTC.

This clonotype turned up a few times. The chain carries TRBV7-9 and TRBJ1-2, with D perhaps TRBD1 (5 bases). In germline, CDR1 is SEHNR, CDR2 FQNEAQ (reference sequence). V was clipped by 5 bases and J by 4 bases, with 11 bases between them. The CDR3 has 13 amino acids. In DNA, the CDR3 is TGTGCCAGCAGCCATAGGGGCGGCTATGGCTACACCTTC. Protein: CASSHRGGYGYTF.

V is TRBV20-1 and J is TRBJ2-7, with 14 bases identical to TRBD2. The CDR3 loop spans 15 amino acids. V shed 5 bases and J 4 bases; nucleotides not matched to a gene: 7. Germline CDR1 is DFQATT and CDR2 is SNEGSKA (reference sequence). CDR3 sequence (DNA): TGCAGTGCTTCCCGACTAGCGGGAGGGCTTTACGAGCAGTACTTC. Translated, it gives CSASRLAGGLYEQYF.

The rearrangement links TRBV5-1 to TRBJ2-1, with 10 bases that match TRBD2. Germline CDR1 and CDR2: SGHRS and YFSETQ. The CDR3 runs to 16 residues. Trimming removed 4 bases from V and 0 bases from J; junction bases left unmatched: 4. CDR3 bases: TGCGCCAGCAGCGTAGGGACTAGCGACTCCTACAATGAGCAGTTCTTC. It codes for CASSVGTSDSYNEQFF.

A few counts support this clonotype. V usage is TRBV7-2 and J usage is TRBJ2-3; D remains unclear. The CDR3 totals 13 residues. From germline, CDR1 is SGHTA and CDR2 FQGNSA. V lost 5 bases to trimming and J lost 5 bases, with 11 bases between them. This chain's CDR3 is CASSPKWGDTQYF. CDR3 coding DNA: TGTGCCAGCAGCCCCAAGTGGGGAGATACGCAGTATTTT.

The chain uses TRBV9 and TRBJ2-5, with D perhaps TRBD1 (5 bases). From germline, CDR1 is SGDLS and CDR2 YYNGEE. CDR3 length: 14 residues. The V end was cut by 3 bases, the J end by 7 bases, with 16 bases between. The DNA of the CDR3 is TGTGCCAGCAGCGCCGGACACCTTTCTGGGACCCAGTACTTC. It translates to CASSAGHLSGTQYF.

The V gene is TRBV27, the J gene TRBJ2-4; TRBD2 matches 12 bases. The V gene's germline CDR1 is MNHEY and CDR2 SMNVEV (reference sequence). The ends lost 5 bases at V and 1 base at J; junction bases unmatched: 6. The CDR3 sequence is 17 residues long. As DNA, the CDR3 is TGTGCCAGCAGTCTGACTAGCGGGGGCGTCGCCAAAAACATTCAGTACTTC. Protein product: CASSLTSGGVAKNIQYF.

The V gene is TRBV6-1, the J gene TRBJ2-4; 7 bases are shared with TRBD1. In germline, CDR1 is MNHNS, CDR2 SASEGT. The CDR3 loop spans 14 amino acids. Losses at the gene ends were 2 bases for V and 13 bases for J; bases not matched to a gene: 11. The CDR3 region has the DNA TGTGCCAGCAGTGAACAAGGGGGCCTTTACGTGCAGTACTTC. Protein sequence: CASSEQGGLYVQYF.

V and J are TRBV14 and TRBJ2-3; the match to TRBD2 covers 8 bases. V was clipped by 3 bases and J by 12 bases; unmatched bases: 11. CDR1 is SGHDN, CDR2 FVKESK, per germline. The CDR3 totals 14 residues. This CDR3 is CASSQSGSAGIQYF. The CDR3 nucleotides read TGTGCCAGCAGCCAGAGCGGGAGCGCCGGGATACAGTATTTT.

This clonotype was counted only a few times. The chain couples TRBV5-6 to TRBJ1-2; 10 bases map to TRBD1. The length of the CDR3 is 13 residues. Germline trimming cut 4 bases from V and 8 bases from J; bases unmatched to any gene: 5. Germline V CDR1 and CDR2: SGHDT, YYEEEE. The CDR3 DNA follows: TGTGCCAGCAGCACCGGGACAGGGGACGGCTACACCTTC. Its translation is CASSTGTGDGYTF.

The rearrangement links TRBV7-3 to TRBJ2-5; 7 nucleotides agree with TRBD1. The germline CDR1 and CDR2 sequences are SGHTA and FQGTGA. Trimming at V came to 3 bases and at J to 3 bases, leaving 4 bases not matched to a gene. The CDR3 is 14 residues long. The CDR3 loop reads CASSLDGQEETQYF. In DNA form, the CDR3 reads TGTGCCAGCAGCTTGGACGGACAGGAAGAGACCCAGTACTTC.

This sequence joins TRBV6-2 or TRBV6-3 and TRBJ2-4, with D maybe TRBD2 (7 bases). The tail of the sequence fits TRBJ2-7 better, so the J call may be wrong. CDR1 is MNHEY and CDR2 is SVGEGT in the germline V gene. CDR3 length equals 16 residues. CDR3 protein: CASSYPGGHWTYEQYF. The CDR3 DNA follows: TGTGCCAGCAGTTACCCGGGGGGACATTGGACCTACGAGCAGTACTTC.

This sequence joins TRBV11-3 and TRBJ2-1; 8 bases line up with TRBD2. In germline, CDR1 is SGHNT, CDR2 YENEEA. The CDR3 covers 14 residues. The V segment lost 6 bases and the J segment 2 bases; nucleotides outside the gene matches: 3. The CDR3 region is CASSRAGAYNEQFF. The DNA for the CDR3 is TGTGCCAGCAGTAGAGCGGGGGCCTACAATGAGCAGTTCTTC.

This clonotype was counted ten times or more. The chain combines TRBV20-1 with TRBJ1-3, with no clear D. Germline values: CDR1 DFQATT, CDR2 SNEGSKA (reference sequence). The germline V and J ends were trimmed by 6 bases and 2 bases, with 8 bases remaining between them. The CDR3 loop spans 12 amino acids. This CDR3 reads CSADGPGNTIYF. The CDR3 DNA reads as TGCAGTGCCGACGGTCCTGGAAACACCATATATTTT.

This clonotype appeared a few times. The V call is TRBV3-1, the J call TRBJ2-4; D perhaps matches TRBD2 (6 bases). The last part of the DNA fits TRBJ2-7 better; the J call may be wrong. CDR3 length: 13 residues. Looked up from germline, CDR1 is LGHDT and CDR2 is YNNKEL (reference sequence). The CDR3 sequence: CASSQDRESEQYF. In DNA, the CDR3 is TGTGCCAGCAGCCAAGACCGGGAGAGCGAGCAGTACTTC.

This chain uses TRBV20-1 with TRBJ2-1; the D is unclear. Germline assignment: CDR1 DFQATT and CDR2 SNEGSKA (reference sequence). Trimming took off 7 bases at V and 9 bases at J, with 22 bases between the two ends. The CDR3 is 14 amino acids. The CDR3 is CSVPSSLGWGEQFF. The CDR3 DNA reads TGCAGTGTCCCGTCTAGTCTCGGATGGGGTGAGCAGTTCTTC.

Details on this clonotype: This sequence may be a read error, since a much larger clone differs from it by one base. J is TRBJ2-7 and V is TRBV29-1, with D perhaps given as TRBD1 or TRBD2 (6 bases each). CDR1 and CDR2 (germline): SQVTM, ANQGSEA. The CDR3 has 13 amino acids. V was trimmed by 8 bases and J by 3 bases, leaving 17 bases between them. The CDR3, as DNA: TGCAGCATTGTAAGGGGGGTTGGCTACGAGCAGTACTTC. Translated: CSIVRGVGYEQYF.

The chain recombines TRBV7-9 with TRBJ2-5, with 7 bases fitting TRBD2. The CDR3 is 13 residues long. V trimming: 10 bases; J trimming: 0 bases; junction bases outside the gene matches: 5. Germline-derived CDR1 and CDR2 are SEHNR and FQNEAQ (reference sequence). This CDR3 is CATSGGYQETQYF. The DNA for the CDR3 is TGTGCCACTTCGGGGGGATACCAAGAGACCCAGTACTTC.